This TCR beta chain was identified during a study of control samples from healthy donors and cancer patients (dated by TCRdb to between 2020 and 2021). CDR1 and CDR2 are read off the germline V gene as KGHDR and SFDVKD. Between the V and J ends, shortened by 4 bases and 4 bases respectively, the junction contains 12 bases. The CDR3 contains 14 residues, cysteine and phenylalanine counted. Left in the record is the CDR3 DNA by itself, 42 bases read in frame from the first base. Libraries were made using the immunoSEQ multiplex PCR assay. The table was pulled from immuneACCESS by TCRdb, which kept in-frame rearrangements only. Such tables lose some clones; where checked, under half of the loss comes from unresolved V genes, and the rest has no known cause. The sample includes approximately 53,000 clones, with more than 85% observed a single time. The top ten constitute about 0.91% of the sample. As to this clone: The clone's antigen remains unknown. No base quality information exists; no much larger clone differs at one position.

This receptor was taken from a man aged 25 to 45 with colorectal cancer. The specimen sequenced was PBMCs. The V and J genes are TRBV24-1 and TRBJ1-2; no D gene call is confident. The bases read TGTGCCACCAGTGACCGTAGTACACCCTATGGCTACACCTTC. Its protein product is CATSDRSTPYGYTF.